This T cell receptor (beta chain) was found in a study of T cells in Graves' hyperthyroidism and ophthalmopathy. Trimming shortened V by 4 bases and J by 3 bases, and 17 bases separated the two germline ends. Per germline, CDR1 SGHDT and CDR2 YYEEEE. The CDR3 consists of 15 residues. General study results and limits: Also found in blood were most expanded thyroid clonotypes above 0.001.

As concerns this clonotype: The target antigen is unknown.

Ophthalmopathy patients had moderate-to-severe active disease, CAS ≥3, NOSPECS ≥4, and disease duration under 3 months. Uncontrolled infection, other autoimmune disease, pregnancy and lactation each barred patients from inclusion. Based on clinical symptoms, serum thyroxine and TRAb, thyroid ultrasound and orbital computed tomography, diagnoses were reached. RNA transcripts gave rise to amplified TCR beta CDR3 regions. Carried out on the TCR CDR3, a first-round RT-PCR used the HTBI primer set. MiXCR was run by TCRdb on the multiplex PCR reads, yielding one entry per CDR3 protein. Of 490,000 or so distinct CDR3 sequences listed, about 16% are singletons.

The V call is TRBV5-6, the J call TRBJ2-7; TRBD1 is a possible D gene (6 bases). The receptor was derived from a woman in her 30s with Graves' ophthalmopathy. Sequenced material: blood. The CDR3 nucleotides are TGTGCCAGCAGCCTACTAGGACAGTCACGCTACGAGCAGTACTTC. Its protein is CASSLLGQSRYEQYF.